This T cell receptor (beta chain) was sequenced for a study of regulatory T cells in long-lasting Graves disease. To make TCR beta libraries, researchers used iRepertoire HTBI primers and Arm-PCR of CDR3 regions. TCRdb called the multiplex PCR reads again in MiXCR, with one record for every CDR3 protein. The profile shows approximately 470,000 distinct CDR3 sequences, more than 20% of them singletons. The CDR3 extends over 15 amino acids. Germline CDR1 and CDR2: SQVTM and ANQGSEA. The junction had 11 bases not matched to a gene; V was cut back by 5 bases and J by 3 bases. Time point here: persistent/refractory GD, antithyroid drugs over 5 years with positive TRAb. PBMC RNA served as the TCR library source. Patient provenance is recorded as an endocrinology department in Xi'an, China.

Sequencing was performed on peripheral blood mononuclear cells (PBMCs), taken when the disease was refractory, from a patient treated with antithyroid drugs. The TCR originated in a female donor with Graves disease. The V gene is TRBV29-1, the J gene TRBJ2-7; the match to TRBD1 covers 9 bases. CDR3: CSVILTGTGHYEQYF. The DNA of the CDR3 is TGCAGCGTTATCCTAACCGGGACAGGGCACTACGAGCAGTACTTC.